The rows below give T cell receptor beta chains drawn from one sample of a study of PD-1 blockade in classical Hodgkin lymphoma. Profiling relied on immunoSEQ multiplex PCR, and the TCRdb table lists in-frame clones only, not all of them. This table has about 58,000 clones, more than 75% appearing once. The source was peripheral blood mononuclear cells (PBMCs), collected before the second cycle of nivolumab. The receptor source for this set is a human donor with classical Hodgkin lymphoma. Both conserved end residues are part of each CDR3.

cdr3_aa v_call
CASSLGLAGANTDTQYF TRBV5-4
CASSDQLDSTDTQYF TRBV2
CASRLQGAGTGELFF TRBV6-5
CASSQLQGITEAFF TRBV6-6
CASSEKGASGQPQHF TRBV2
CASSLLGQGQETQYF TRBV5-1
CASSHGDWQYF TRBV7-9
CASRRNSGFTDTQYF TRBV6-5
CASSDRPGLEKTQYF TRBV5-1
CASSFRDSYEQYF TRBV7-9
CASSLDETQYF TRBV28
CASGEVGRGDYNEQFF TRBV27
CATSGQGTDTQYF TRBV15
CASSFLGPSYEQYF TRBV19
CASSTQSGGPTAEAFF TRBV5-1
CASRPSGGARDTGELFF TRBV5-1
CASQNRGTDTQYF TRBV5-4
CASSPSTGNTNYGYTF TRBV5-1
CASSSILAGGQFF TRBV27
CAWSVGAGGGLSSYNEQFF TRBV30
CASSLLAGGPGNEQFF TRBV5-1
CASSPEGTGKNNEQFF TRBV5-1
CASSLPGLAGTYEQYF TRBV28
CASSLPGHTEAFF TRBV5-4
CASSVGDIQYF TRBV7-9
CASSSTGTGRGNTIYF TRBV6-6
CASSLGATGASEKLFF TRBV5-1
CASSLMAVSSYEQYF TRBV5-1
CASSLGLAGGSSSYNEQFF TRBV5-1
CASTTGEETQYF TRBV28
CASSLIDNTGELFF TRBV5-1
CASTSGQSSNQPQHF TRBV2
CASSLEAGGEIQETQYF TRBV5-1
CASSSGQGPYEQYF TRBV5-1
CASKEASTDTQYF TRBV19
CASSPNLDRSGNTIYF TRBV7-9
CASSLTGTRAEAFF TRBV27
CASWGGGTEAFF TRBV21-1
CASFEQGRDYGYTF TRBV6-5
CASSLVGGNGYTF TRBV7-6